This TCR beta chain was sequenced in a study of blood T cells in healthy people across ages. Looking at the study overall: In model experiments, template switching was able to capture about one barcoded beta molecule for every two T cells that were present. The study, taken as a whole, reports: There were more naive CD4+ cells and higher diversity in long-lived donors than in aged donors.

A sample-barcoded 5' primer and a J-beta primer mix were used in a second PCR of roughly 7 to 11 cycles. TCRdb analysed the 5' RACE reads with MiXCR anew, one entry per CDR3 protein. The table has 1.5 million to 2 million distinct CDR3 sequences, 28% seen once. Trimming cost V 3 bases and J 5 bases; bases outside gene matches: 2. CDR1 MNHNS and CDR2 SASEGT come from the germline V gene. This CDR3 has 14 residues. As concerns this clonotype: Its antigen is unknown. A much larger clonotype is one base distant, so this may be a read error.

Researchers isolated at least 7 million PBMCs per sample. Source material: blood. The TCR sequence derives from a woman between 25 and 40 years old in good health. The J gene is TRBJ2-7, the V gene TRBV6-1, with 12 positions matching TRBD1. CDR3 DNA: TGTGCCAGCAGTGAGGGGACAGGGGGCGACGAGCAGTACTTC. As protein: CASSEGTGGDEQYF.